This TCR beta chain was captured in a study of T cell repertoires in cytomegalovirus infection. Study-wide context: Matching HLA type, along with CMV infection, was indicated by public TCR beta signatures.

A single record per CDR3 protein comes from TCRdb applying MiXCR to the reads. Among 400,000 to 550,000 distinct CDR3 sequences listed, around 11% were seen once. Overall study findings and caveats: HLA-C-restricted TCR beta clonotypes specific for CMV led the ex vivo response.

Deletions cut 2 bases from V and 4 bases from J, with 12 bases between. The germline V gene has CDR1 MNHNS and CDR2 SASEGT. CDR3 length: 15 amino acids. This clonotype has just a few counts. Its antigen is unidentified. Sample: PBMCs. The sequence derives from a human donor in good health (CMV status not recorded). Some clones in this sample may be carry-over from other donors' samples. The chain joins TRBV6-1 to TRBJ2-1; possible D gene TRBD1, 5 bases. The CDR3 DNA reads as TGTGCCAGCAGTGAACAGGGTGTGTTTTACAATGAGCAGTTCTTC. It yields the protein CASSEQGVFYNEQFF.